This is a list of T cell receptor beta chains from one sample in a study of cytomegalovirus exposure and HLA in healthy donors. The assay was immunoSEQ multiplex PCR, and TCRdb's table has in-frame clones only and misses some. The table records about 140,000 clones, about 74% of them present only once. Material for sequencing was PBMCs. The receptors originated from a man in his forties or fifties in good health and CMV-seronegative. CDR3s include the opening cysteine and the closing phenylalanine or tryptophan. The D gene is left open where the match is weak. Rows give clone size only sometimes, using once, few, many, or a class for an expanded clone.

clone size: .; J gene: TRBJ2-5; D gene: .; V gene: TRBV20-1; CDR3 protein: CSARRETQYF; CDR3 DNA: TGCAGTGCTAGGAGGGAGACCCAGTACTTC
clone size: .; J gene: TRBJ2-2; D gene: TRBD1; V gene: TRBV5-1; CDR3 protein: CASARVGQGGTGELFF; CDR3 DNA: TGCGCCAGCGCCCGCGTGGGACAGGGCGGCACCGGGGAGCTGTTTTTT
clone size: .; J gene: TRBJ2-1; D gene: TRBD2; V gene: TRBV9; CDR3 protein: CASSVAAGAYNEQFF; CDR3 DNA: TGTGCCAGCAGCGTAGCAGCGGGAGCCTACAATGAGCAGTTCTTC
clone size: .; J gene: TRBJ1-6; D gene: .; V gene: TRBV7-2; CDR3 protein: CASSVAYRASYNSPLHF; CDR3 DNA: TGTGCCAGCAGCGTAGCGTACAGGGCATCCTATAATTCACCCCTCCACTTT
clone size: .; J gene: TRBJ1-5; D gene: .; V gene: TRBV6-6; CDR3 protein: CASLRGLNQPQHF; CDR3 DNA: TGTGCCAGCCTTCGCGGGCTAAATCAGCCCCAGCATTTT
clone size: few; J gene: TRBJ1-4; D gene: TRBD1; V gene: TRBV25-1; CDR3 protein: CASSVTGVTTNEKLFF; CDR3 DNA: TGTGCCAGCAGTGTAACAGGGGTCACAACTAATGAAAAACTGTTTTTT
clone size: .; J gene: TRBJ2-7; D gene: TRBD1; V gene: TRBV11-1; CDR3 protein: CASTDRDRGGEQYF; CDR3 DNA: TGTGCCAGCACCGACCGGGACAGGGGGGGTGAGCAGTACTTC
clone size: .; J gene: TRBJ2-7; D gene: TRBD1; V gene: TRBV11-3; CDR3 protein: CASGIQGAYEQYF; CDR3 DNA: TGTGCCAGCGGCATACAGGGGGCCTACGAGCAGTACTTC
clone size: .; J gene: TRBJ2-1; D gene: TRBD1; V gene: TRBV10-3; CDR3 protein: CAISGRTGSYEQFF; CDR3 DNA: TGTGCCATCAGTGGGCGGACAGGGTCATATGAGCAGTTCTTC
clone size: .; J gene: TRBJ1-5; D gene: .; V gene: TRBV19; CDR3 protein: CASSSRGRDQPQHF; CDR3 DNA: TGTGCCAGTAGCTCCAGGGGCAGGGATCAGCCCCAGCATTTT